What follows are 3 T cell receptor beta chains derived from one specimen sequenced in a study of blood T cell repertoires in COVID-19. This table comes from immunoSEQ multiplex PCR, and its TCRdb copy is limited to in-frame clones, with some not included. This table has tens of thousands of clones, under 95% appearing once. The sample consisted of peripheral blood. These receptors all stem from a human donor in a cohort sampled during active COVID-19.

The chain combines TRBV7-2 with TRBJ2-7; 10 nucleotides agree with TRBD1. V lost 5 bases and J lost 3; bases outside the gene matches: 10. The CDR3 covers 16 residues. Germline V gives CDR1 SGHTA, CDR2 FQGNSA. CDR3 in amino acids: CASSVSDRGPYYEQYF. In nucleotides, the CDR3 is TGTGCCAGCAGCGTTAGCGACAGGGGGCCCTACTACGAGCAGTACTTC. Complete variable domain (other parts from reference TRBV7-2 and TRBJ2-7): GAGVSQSPSNKVTEKGKDVELRCDPISGHTALYWYRQSLGQGLEFLIYFQGNSAPDKSGLPSDRFSAERTGGSVSTLTIQRTQQEDSAVYLCASSVSDRGPYYEQYFGPGTRLTVT.

The chain employs TRBV11-2 and TRBJ1-5; D ambiguous. The V gene lost 5 bases and the J gene lost 3 bases, with 14 bases spanning the gap. This CDR3 is 15 amino acids long. CDR1 and CDR2 (germline): SGHAT, FQNNGV. CDR3 sequence (DNA): TGTGCCAGCAGCCCCGCCGCCCAGGTCAATCAGCCCCAGCATTTT. This codes for CASSPAAQVNQPQHF.

This clone was seen a single time. The rearrangement links TRBV28 to TRBJ1-4; 10 nucleotides line up with TRBD1. Trimming at V came to 6 bases and at J to 2 bases, leaving 3 bases not matched to a gene. The CDR3 sequence is 15 residues long. CDR1 and CDR2 from the germline V gene are MDHEN and SYDVKM. The CDR3 nucleotides read TGTGCCAGCAGATCGGGACAGGGGACTAATGAAAAACTGTTTTTT. It specifies CASRSGQGTNEKLFF.